This T cell receptor (beta chain) was profiled in a study of PD-1 blockade in classical Hodgkin lymphoma (dated by TCRdb to 2018 to 2020). Regarding the complete study: Nivolumab dosing was 3 mg/kg intravenously every 2 weeks, continuing until either disease progression or unacceptable toxicity. The study used TCR beta sequencing and CyTOF to define a peripheral blood immune signature of response to PD-1 blockade in classical Hodgkin lymphoma.

This clone was detected only a few times. What antigen it recognizes has not been identified. Base qualities are not at hand, and no much larger clone is one base apart. The research as a whole found: Baseline TCR diversity was reported to be lower in newly diagnosed patients than in healthy donors, and even lower in relapsed/refractory patients. A significant rise by C4D1 was seen in CD4+ but not CD8+ TCR diversity (p=0.0027 vs p=0.16), with the rise being most apparent in complete responders (p=0.02). The study covered only a single clinical trial cohort, and the causes of the repertoire differences, possibly disease activity or prior therapy, were still not defined. Trial patients with a complete response had baseline diversity similar to that of newly diagnosed patients, while partial responders and progressors had significantly lower diversity. Diversity was lower in patients who began nivolumab less than 1 year after ASCT, so these patients were left out of later analyses to avoid confounding by immune reconstitution.

The Qiagen DNeasy kit was used to extract genomic DNA from unsorted PBMCs and from the negatively selected CD4+ and CD8+ fractions. Amplification of TCR beta CDR3 regions was done by immunoSEQ multiplex PCR with primers that anneal to V and J segments. Amplification bias was minimized using a synthetic immune receptor repertoire, and residual bias was removed computationally after sequencing. The published analysis was carried out like this. Repertoire diversity was quantified as the Shannon entropy index using custom Python scripts. The unsorted, CD4+ and CD8+ repertoires were each analyzed separately, with the exception of combined analyses, where CD4+ and CD8+ sequences were merged in silico. Clonal expansion was defined as at least a 2-fold frequency increase after treatment relative to C1D1, with a pseudocount of 0.5 for undetected baseline clones. Singleton clones were defined as clones with 0 or 1 copy at C1D1, and non-singleton clones were defined as clones with 2 or more copies. By matching protein sequences in sorted samples from the same patient, clones expanded in unsorted samples were annotated as CD4+, CD8+ or unknown. Wilcoxon tests on paired samples were used to test diversity changes from C1D1 to C4D1. Held by TCRdb, this immuneACCESS table contains in-frame sequences only and omits some clones. Under half of the omission traces to an unresolved V gene where checked; the cause of the rest is unknown. That table furnishes V, J and clone size, whereas the DNA furnished D and trimming. The sample profile shows about 20,000 clones; approximately 80% of them were found once. The leading ten clones occupy around 7.2% of the sample.

Taken from cysteine to phenylalanine, the CDR3 has 12 residues. Only CDR3 DNA is held: 36 bases, read in frame from base 1. Looking up the germline V gene yields CDR1 SNHLY and CDR2 FYNNEI. A distance of 5 bases separates the germline ends of V and J, which lose 2 bases and 4 bases respectively. The time point label, read with the paper, signifies: cycle 4 day 1 (C4D1), after less than 7 weeks of nivolumab. Every trial patient had relapsed after autologous stem cell transplantation, and cohorts A, B and C differed in prior brentuximab vedotin exposure. The trial cohort comprised some 60 patients with relapsed/refractory classical Hodgkin lymphoma whose best overall responses were complete response, partial response or progressive disease. Single-agent nivolumab was administered to trial patients in the multi-cohort phase II CheckMate 205 trial. An independent review committee assessed best overall response by applying the 2007 International Working Group response criteria. Trial PBMCs were collected just before the start of nivolumab (C1D1) and during therapy at cycle 2 day 1 and cycle 4 day 1. Peripheral blood was collected in 8 mL Vacutainer Cell Preparation Tubes, from which PBMCs were isolated by centrifugation and then cryopreserved.

The V gene is TRBV2 and the J gene is TRBJ2-5, and perhaps TRBD1 as D gene, on 5 matching bases. Material: peripheral blood mononuclear cells (PBMCs), obtained before the fourth cycle of nivolumab. The clonotype originates from a human donor with classical Hodgkin lymphoma. Here is the DNA: TGTGCCAGCAGTGAACAGGGAGAGACCCAGTACTTC. This translates into CASSEQGETQYF.